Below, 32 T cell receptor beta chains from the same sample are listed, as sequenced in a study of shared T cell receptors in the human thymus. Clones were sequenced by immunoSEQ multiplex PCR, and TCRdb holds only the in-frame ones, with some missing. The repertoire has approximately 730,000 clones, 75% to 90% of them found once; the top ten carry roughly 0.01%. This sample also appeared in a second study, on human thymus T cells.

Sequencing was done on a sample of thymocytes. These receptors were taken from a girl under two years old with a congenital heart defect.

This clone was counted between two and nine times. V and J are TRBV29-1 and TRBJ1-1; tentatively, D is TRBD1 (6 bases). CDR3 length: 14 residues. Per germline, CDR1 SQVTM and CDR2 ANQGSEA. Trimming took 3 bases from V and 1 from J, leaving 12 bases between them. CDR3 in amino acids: CSVEDSQTNTEAFF. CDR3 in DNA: TGCAGCGTTGAGGACAGTCAGACGAACACTGAAGCTTTCTTT.

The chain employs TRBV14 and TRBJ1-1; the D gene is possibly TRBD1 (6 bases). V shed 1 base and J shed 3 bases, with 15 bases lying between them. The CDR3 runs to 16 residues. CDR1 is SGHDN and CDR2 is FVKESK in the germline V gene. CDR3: CASSQAIQGGDTEAFF. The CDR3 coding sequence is TGTGCCAGCAGCCAAGCTATACAGGGTGGAGACACTGAAGCTTTCTTT.

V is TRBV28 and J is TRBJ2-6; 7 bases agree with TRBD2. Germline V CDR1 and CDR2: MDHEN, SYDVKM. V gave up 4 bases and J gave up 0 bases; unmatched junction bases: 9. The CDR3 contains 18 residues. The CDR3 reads CASSCPPGGFSGANVLTF. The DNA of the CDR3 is TGTGCCAGCAGTTGTCCCCCGGGGGGTTTCTCTGGGGCCAACGTCCTGACTTTC.

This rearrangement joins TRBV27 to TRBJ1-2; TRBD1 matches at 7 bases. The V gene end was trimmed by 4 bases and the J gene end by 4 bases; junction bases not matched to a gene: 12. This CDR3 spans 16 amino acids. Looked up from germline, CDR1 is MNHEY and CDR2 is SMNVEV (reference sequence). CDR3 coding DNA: TGTGCCAGCAGTTCCAGGGGGGAAGAGGGATGCTATGGCTACACCTTC. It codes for CASSSRGEEGCYGYTF.

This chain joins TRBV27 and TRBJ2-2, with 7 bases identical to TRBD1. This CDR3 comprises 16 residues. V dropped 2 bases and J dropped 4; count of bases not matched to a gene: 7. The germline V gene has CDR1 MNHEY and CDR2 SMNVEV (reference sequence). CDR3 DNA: TGTGCCAGCAGTTTACGGGACAGCGTGAGCACCGGGGAGCTGTTTTTT. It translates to CASSLRDSVSTGELFF.

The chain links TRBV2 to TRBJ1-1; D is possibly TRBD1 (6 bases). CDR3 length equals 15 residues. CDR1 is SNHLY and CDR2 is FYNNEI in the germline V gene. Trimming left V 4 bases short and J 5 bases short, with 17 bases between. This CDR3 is CASSGLTGRETEAFF. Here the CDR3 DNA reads TGTGCCAGCAGTGGGCTCACAGGGCGAGAGACTGAAGCTTTCTTT.

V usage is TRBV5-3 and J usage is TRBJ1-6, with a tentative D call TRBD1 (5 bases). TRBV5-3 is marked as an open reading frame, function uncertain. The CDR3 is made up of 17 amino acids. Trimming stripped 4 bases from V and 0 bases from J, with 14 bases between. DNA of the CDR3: TGTGCCAGAAGCGGGACGGGGGGGGGCTCCTATAATTCACCCCTCCACTTT. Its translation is CARSGTGGGSYNSPLHF.

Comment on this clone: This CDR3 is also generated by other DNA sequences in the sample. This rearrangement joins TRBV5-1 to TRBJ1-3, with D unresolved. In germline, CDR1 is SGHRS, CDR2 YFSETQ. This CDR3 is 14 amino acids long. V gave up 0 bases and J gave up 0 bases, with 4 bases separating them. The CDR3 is CASSLDNSGNTIYF. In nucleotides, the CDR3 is TGCGCCAGCAGCTTGGACAACTCTGGAAACACCATATATTTT.

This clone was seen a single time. CDR3 sequence: CASSINLEPMNTEAFF. The CDR3, as DNA: TGTGCCAGTAGTATCAACCTGGAGCCCATGAACACTGAAGCTTTCTTT. This chain joins TRBV19 and TRBJ1-1, with D hard to call. Germline values: CDR1 LNHDA, CDR2 SQIVND (reference sequence). This CDR3 spans 16 amino acids. Trimming left V 3 bases short and J 0 bases short, with 14 bases between.

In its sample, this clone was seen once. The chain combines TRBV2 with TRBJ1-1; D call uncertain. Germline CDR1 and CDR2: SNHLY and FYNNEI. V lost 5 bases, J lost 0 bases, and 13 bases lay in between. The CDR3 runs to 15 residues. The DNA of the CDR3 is TGTGCCAGCAGTATAAACCAGACTTTGAACACTGAAGCTTTCTTT. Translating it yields CASSINQTLNTEAFF.

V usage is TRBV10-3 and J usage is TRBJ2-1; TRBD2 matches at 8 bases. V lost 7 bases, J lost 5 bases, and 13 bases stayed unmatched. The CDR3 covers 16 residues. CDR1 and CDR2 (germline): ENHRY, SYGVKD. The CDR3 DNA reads TGTGCCATCAACGGGGGGGCTATGGTACCACACAATGAGCAGTTCTTC. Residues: CAINGGAMVPHNEQFF.

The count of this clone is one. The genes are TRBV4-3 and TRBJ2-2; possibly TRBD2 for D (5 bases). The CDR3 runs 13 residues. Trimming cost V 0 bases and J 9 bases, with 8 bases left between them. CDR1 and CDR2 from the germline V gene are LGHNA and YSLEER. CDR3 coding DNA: TGCGCCAGCAGCCAAGAGAGGGCGAGGGAGCTGTTTTTT. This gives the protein CASSQERARELFF.

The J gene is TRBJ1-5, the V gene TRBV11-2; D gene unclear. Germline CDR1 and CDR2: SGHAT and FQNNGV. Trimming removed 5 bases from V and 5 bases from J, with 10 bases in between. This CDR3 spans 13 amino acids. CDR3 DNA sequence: TGTGCCAGCAGCGGCAGGTCAGATCAGCCCCAGCATTTT. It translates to CASSGRSDQPQHF.

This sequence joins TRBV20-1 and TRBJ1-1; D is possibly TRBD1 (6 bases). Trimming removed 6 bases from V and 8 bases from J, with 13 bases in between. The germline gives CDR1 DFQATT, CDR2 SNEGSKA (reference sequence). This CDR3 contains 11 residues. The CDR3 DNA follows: TGCAGTGCGCTCGGGACATTCGAAGCTTTCTTT. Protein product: CSALGTFEAFF.

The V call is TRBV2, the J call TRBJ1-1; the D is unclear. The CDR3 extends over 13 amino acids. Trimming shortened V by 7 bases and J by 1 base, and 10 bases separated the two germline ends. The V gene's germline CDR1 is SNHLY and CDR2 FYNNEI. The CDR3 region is CASTQEPNTEAFF. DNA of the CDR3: TGTGCCAGCACCCAGGAACCGAACACTGAAGCTTTCTTT.

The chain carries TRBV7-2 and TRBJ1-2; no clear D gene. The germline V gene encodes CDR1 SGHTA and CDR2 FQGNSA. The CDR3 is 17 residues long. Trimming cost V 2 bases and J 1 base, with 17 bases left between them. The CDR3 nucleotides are TGTGCCAGCAGCTTACTCCGGACGGGATCCGTTAACTATGGCTACACCTTC. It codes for CASSLLRTGSVNYGYTF.

The CDR3 region is CASSYTGVNTGELFF. In DNA, the CDR3 is TGCGCCAGCAGCTATACAGGAGTTAACACCGGGGAGCTGTTTTTT. V gene TRBV5-1 combines with J gene TRBJ2-2, with D possibly TRBD1 on 5 matching bases. The CDR3 covers 15 residues. Germline lookup yields CDR1 SGHRS and CDR2 YFSETQ. Trimming cost V 3 bases and J 2 bases, with 11 bases left between them.

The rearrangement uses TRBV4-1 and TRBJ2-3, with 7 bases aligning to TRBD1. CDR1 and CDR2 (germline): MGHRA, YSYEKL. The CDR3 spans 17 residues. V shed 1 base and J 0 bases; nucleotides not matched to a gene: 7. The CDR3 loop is CASSQGDRVSSTDTQYF. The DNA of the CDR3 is TGCGCCAGCAGCCAAGGAGACAGGGTCTCTAGCACAGATACGCAGTATTTT.

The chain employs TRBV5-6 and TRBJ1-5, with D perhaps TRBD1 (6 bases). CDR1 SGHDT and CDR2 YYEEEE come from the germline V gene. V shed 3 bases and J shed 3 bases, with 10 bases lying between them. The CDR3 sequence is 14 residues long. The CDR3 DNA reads TGTGCCAGCAGCTCCAGGGGAAACAATCAGCCCCAGCATTTT. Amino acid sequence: CASSSRGNNQPQHF. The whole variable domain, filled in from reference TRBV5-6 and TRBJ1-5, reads DAGVTQSPTHLIKTRGQQVTLRCSPKSGHDTVSWYQQALGQGPQFIFQYYEEEERQRGNFPDRFSGHQFPNYSSELNVNALLLGDSALYLCASSSRGNNQPQHFGDGTRLSIL.

The CDR3 DNA sequence: TGTGCCAGCAGCTGGGACCGACAGGGAGGTAAAGGCTACACCTTC. Its translation is CASSWDRQGGKGYTF. V usage is TRBV5-5 and J usage is TRBJ1-2, with TRBD1 matching over 7 bases. Germline loops: CDR1 SGHKS, CDR2 YYEKEE (reference sequence). This CDR3 region has 15 residues. V was clipped by 3 bases and J by 8 bases; unmatched bases: 13.

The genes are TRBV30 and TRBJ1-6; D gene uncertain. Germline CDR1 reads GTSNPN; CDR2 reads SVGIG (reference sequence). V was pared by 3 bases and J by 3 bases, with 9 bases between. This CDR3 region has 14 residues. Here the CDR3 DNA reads TGTGCCTGGAGGGCCCCCCACTATAATTCACCCCTCCACTTT. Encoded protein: CAWRAPHYNSPLHF.

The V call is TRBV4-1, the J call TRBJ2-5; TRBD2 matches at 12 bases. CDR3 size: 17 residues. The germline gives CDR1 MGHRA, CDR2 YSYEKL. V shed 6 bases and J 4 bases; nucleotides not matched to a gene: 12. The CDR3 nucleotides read TGCGCCAGCAGTCGGACTAGCGGGGAACGAATGGGAGAGACCCAGTACTTC. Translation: CASSRTSGERMGETQYF.

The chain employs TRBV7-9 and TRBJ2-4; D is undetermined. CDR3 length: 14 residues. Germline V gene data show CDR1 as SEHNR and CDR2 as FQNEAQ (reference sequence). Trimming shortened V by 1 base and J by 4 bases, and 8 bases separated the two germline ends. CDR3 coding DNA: TGTGCCAGCAGCTTAGAGGTAGCAAAAAACATTCAGTACTTC. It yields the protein CASSLEVAKNIQYF. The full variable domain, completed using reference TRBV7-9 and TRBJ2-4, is DTGVSQNPRHKITKRGQNVTFRCDPISEHNRLYWYRQTLGQGPEFLTYFQNEAQLEKSRLLSDRFSAERPKGSFSTLEIQRTEQGDSAMYLCASSLEVAKNIQYFGAGTRLSVL.

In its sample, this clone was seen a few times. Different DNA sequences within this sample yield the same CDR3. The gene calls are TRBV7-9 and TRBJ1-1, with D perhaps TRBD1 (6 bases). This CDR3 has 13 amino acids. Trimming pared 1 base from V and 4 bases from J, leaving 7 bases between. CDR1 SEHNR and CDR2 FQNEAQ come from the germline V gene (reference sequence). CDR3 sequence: CASSLGGGTEAFF. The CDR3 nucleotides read TGTGCCAGCAGCTTAGGAGGGGGCACTGAAGCTTTCTTT.

The DNA for the CDR3 is TGCGCCAGCAGCCCCTCGAGTGGGACAGGAGTTTTTAATGAAAAACTGTTTTTT. Its protein product is CASSPSSGTGVFNEKLFF. The V and J genes are TRBV4-1 and TRBJ1-4; 8 positions agree with TRBD1. The CDR3 is 18 amino acids. With V trimmed by 4 bases and J by 4 bases, 14 bases remained unmatched. Germline loops: CDR1 MGHRA, CDR2 YSYEKL.

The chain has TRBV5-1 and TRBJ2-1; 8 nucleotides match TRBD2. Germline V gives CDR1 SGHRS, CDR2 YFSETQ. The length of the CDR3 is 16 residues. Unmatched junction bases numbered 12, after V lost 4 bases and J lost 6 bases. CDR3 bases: TGCGCCAGCAGCCCCCGTCGGCGGGGGGCCTGCAATGAGCAGTTCTTC. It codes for CASSPRRRGACNEQFF. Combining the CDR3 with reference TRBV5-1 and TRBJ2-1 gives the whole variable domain KAGVTQTPRYLIKTRGQQVTLSCSPISGHRSVSWYQQTPGQGLQFLFEYFSETQRNKGNFPGRFSGRQFSNSRSEMNVSTLELGDSALYLCASSPRRRGACNEQFFGPGTRLTVL.

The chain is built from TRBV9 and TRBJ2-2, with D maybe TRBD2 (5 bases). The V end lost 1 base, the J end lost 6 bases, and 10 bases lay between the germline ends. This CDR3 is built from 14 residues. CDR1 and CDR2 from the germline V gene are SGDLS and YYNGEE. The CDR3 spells CASSVREQSGELFF. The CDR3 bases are TGTGCCAGCAGCGTAAGGGAGCAATCCGGGGAGCTGTTTTTT.

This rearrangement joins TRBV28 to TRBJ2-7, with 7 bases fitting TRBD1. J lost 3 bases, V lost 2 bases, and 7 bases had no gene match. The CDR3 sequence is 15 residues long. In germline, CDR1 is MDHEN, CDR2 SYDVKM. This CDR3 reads CASSLARQGDYEQYF. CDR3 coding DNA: TGTGCCAGCAGTTTAGCGAGACAGGGAGACTACGAGCAGTACTTC.

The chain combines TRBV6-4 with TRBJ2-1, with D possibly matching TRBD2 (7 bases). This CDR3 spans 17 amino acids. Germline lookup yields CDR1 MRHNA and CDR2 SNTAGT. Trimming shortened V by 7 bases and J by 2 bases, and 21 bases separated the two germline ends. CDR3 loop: CASTLSWRGGAYNEQFF. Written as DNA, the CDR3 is TGTGCCAGCACCCTCTCTTGGAGGGGGGGGGCCTACAATGAGCAGTTCTTC.

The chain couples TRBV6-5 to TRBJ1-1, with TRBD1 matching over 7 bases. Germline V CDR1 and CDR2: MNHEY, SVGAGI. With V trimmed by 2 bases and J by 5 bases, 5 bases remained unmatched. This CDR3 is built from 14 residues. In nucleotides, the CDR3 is TGTGCCAGCAGTTACAGGGGGCAGGGGACTGAAGCTTTCTTT. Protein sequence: CASSYRGQGTEAFF.

The DNA of the CDR3 is TGTGCCAGCAGCGTGGGGGGGGCGGGGTGTGAGCAGTTCTTC. Translated: CASSVGGAGCEQFF. The gene calls are TRBV9 and TRBJ2-1; maybe TRBD2 (7 bases). The CDR3 sequence is 14 residues long. V was pared by 2 bases and J by 9 bases, with 15 bases between. Germline CDR1 reads SGDLS; CDR2 reads YYNGEE.

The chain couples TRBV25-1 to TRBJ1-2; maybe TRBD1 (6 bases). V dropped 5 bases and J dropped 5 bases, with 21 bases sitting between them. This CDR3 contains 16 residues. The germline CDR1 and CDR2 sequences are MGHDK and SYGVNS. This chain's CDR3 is CASSINGAGAEYGYTF. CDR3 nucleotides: TGTGCCAGCAGTATAAACGGTGCGGGGGCAGAGTATGGCTACACCTTC.